The rows below give T cell receptor beta chains drawn from one sample of a study of blood T cell repertoires in COVID-19. Assay: immunoSEQ multiplex PCR; the TCRdb copy retains only in-frame clones and omits some. There are 400,000 to 450,000 clones in the sample; 86% occur only once, and approximately 1.4% lies in the top ten. Source material: peripheral blood. Receptors originate from a woman in her 30s with active or convalescent COVID-19. Both conserved end residues are part of each CDR3. D genes are given only for firm matches.

j_gene: TRBJ2-7; d_gene: TRBD1; v_gene: TRBV30; CDR3aa: CAWRRARGLYEQYF; CDR3nt: TGTGCCTGGAGAAGGGCCAGGGGGCTTTACGAGCAGTACTTC
j_gene: TRBJ2-7; d_gene: TRBD2; v_gene: TRBV4-2; CDR3aa: CASSTRTSGLYEQYF; CDR3nt: TGTGCCAGCAGCACCCGGACTAGCGGGCTCTACGAGCAGTACTTC
j_gene: TRBJ2-5; d_gene: TRBD2; v_gene: TRBV6-5; CDR3aa: CASRSGGKGETQYF; CDR3nt: TGTGCCAGCAGATCGGGGGGGAAAGGAGAGACCCAGTACTTC
j_gene: TRBJ2-1; d_gene: TRBD2; v_gene: TRBV6-5; CDR3aa: CASPRLADNEQFF; CDR3nt: TGTGCCAGCCCGCGACTAGCGGACAATGAGCAGTTCTTC
j_gene: TRBJ2-7; d_gene: TRBD2; v_gene: TRBV5-1; CDR3aa: CASSEGGGRTAYEQYF; CDR3nt: TGCGCCAGCAGCGAGGGCGGGGGGAGGACCGCCTACGAGCAGTACTTC
j_gene: TRBJ1-3; d_gene: -; v_gene: TRBV7-9; CDR3aa: CASSLVSNSGNTIYF; CDR3nt: TGTGCCAGCAGCTTAGTCAGTAACTCTGGAAACACCATATATTTT
j_gene: TRBJ1-2; d_gene: -; v_gene: TRBV3-1/TRBV3-2; CDR3aa: CASSQGLATGYTF; CDR3nt: TGTGCCAGCAGCCAAGGTTTAGCTACTGGCTACACCTTC
j_gene: TRBJ1-2; d_gene: -; v_gene: TRBV5-8; CDR3aa: CASSLTGGYTF; CDR3nt: TGTGCCAGCAGCTTGACGGGAGGCTACACCTTC
j_gene: TRBJ2-2; d_gene: -; v_gene: TRBV18; CDR3aa: CASSPRQTGELFF; CDR3nt: TGTGCCAGCTCACCACGACAGACCGGGGAGCTGTTTTTT
j_gene: TRBJ2-2; d_gene: -; v_gene: TRBV5-1; CDR3aa: CASSPLTGGNTGELFF; CDR3nt: TGCGCCAGCAGTCCATTGACAGGAGGTAACACCGGGGAGCTGTTTTTT